This TCR beta chain was retrieved from a study of shared clonotypes between healthy human individuals. A remark on this clone: Its target is not known. The junction does not match germline at one end; this may be a read error. The sample has other DNA sequences that encode this CDR3 too.

The DNA input per sorted-subset replicate PCR was 200 ng, corresponding to 28,000 or so T cell genomes. Source study methods: From ImmunoSEQ came sequences covering only the junction and carrying no quality scores, so filtering differed. This table comes from immunoSEQ multiplex PCR, and its TCRdb copy is limited to in-frame clones, with some not included. V, J and clone size derive from that table, while D and trimming were established from the DNA sequence. The sample has roughly 2.5 million clones; around nine tenths are singletons. General observations from the study: Rarefaction indicated that sorted-subset sequencing remained incomplete although depth was large.

This CDR3 spans 15 amino acids. The germline V gene has CDR1 SGHAT and CDR2 FQNNGV. Sequencing was performed on naive CD4+ T cells sorted from blood. The subset here: CD45RA+ positively selected. The V call is TRBV11-2, the J call TRBJ1-4, with D unresolved. The receptor's source is a man younger than 35 in good health. CDR3 residues: CASSLASLAGEKLFF. CDR3 in DNA: TGTGCCAGCAGCTTAGCATCCTTAGCAGGTGAAAAACTGTTTTTC.